These 7 T cell receptor beta chains came from one sample sequenced in a study of cytomegalovirus exposure and HLA in healthy donors. A multiplex PCR was run with 60 Vbeta primers and 13 Jbeta primers. Sequencing used immunoSEQ multiplex PCR; TCRdb keeps in-frame clones, though not all of them. Here the sample spans around 180,000 clones, around 77% being singletons. The sample consisted of PBMCs. The receptors were sampled from a man aged 60 to 69 in good health and CMV-seronegative.

This sequence joins TRBV19 and TRBJ2-1, with 15 bases fitting TRBD2. CDR1 and CDR2 (germline): LNHDA, SQIVND (reference sequence). The V and J ends lost 3 bases and 8 bases, in that order; junction bases with no gene match: 8. The CDR3 contains 17 residues. The CDR3 sequence is CASSIEKGLAGGDEQFF. Here the CDR3 DNA reads TGTGCCAGTAGTATTGAGAAGGGACTAGCGGGAGGTGATGAGCAGTTCTTC.

The chain links TRBV2 to TRBJ2-1; 7 bases are shared with TRBD1. The CDR3 is made up of 14 amino acids. Germline V gene sequence: CDR1 SNHLY, CDR2 FYNNEI. Trimming took 5 bases from V and 9 from J; bases not matched to a gene: 10. The CDR3: CASSWNRGPSEQFF. DNA of the CDR3: TGTGCCAGCAGTTGGAACAGGGGCCCCAGTGAGCAGTTCTTC.

V and J are TRBV4-2 and TRBJ2-5; weak D call: TRBD1 (5 bases). The closer fit of TRBJ2-7 to the DNA end suggests the J call may be wrong. Germline CDR1 reads LGHNA; CDR2 reads YNFKEQ. CDR3 length equals 17 residues. This CDR3 is CASSQDRAGSHSYEQYF. For the CDR3, the DNA is TGTGCCAGCAGCCAAGATCGGGCAGGGTCCCACTCCTACGAGCAGTACTTC.

This rearrangement joins TRBV30 to TRBJ2-7; 8 bases are shared with TRBD2. The germline CDR1 and CDR2 sequences are GTSNPN and SVGIG (reference sequence). Trimming at V came to 1 base and at J to 3 bases, leaving 8 bases not matched to a gene. This CDR3 has 15 residues. The CDR3 sequence: CAWSGSGLANYEQYF. The CDR3 DNA sequence: TGTGCCTGGAGTGGGTCTGGACTAGCCAACTACGAGCAGTACTTC.

There are a few counts of this clone. The chain uses TRBV19 and TRBJ2-7; possible D gene TRBD1, 5 bases. V was cut by 3 bases and J by 3 bases, with 12 bases left in between. Germline V gene lookup returns CDR1 LNHDA and CDR2 SQIVND (reference sequence). The CDR3 length is 14 residues. The CDR3 sequence: CASSITREGYEQYF. CDR3 bases: TGTGCCAGTAGTATCACCAGGGAAGGCTACGAGCAGTACTTC.

V gene TRBV11-3 combines with J gene TRBJ2-7; 7 bases match TRBD1. V lost 5 bases, J lost 3 bases, and 7 bases stayed unmatched. The CDR3 covers 14 residues. CDR1 and CDR2 from the germline V gene are SGHNT and YENEEA. CDR3 amino acids: CASSPGQDVYEQYF. CDR3 DNA: TGTGCCAGCAGCCCCGGACAGGACGTCTACGAGCAGTACTTC.

The J gene is TRBJ1-5, the V gene TRBV29-1, with D tentatively TRBD1 (5 bases). The CDR3 consists of 14 residues. The V end lost 4 bases, the J end lost 2 bases, and 12 bases lay between the germline ends. Germline assignment: CDR1 SQVTM and CDR2 ANQGSEA. The CDR3 protein is CSVVDGAGNQPQHF. The CDR3, as DNA: TGCAGCGTTGTTGATGGGGCCGGCAATCAGCCCCAGCATTTT.